Only one count was recorded for the clone carrying this T cell receptor beta chain. Its antigen is unidentified. This sample is part of a study of Ad26.COV2.S vaccination and SARS-CoV-2 variants. The germline V and J ends were trimmed by 6 bases and 2 bases, with 13 bases remaining between them. Germline V gene sequence: CDR1 LNHDA, CDR2 SQIVND (reference sequence). This CDR3 comprises 14 residues. The assay was immunoSEQ multiplex PCR, and TCRdb's table has in-frame clones only and misses some. The table records about 94,000 clones, about four fifths of them present only once. Study-level results: Breadth and depth estimates from TCRs may understate total T cell responses. Responses of spike-specific T cells (both CD8+ and CD4+) reportedly showed substantial breadth after vaccination. Vaccinees showed greater spike-specific TCR breadth than placebo recipients. Participants given vaccine showed non-spike TCR breadth similar to that of placebo recipients.

The sequencing here drew on peripheral blood, taken after recovery from COVID-19. This rearrangement joins TRBV19 to TRBJ2-5; D tentatively fits TRBD1 or TRBD2 (5 bases each). This clonotype originated in a human donor who had recovered from COVID-19. CDR3 protein: CASSSRGWQETQYF. The CDR3 DNA follows: TGTGCCAGTAGCTCCCGGGGCTGGCAAGAGACCCAGTACTTC.